This T cell receptor beta chain was retrieved from a study of cytomegalovirus exposure and HLA in healthy donors. This CDR3 comprises 12 residues. Trimming removed 2 bases at V and 5 bases at J, with 6 bases between. The V gene's germline CDR1 is MNHEY and CDR2 SVGAGI. Amplification used 60 Vbeta primers and 13 Jbeta primers. TCRdb's copy holds only in-frame clones and misses some; the assay was immunoSEQ multiplex PCR. The repertoire consists of some 140,000 clones, with approximately 75% occurring once and the leading ten covering about 2.7%. The chain has TRBV6-5 and TRBJ1-1; unclear D gene. The clonotype comes from a man aged 18 to 35 in good health and CMV-seronegative. Sequenced material: PBMCs. The chain's CDR3 is CASSYGRTEAFF. The CDR3 DNA sequence: TGTGCCAGCAGTTACGGCAGGACTGAAGCTTTCTTT.